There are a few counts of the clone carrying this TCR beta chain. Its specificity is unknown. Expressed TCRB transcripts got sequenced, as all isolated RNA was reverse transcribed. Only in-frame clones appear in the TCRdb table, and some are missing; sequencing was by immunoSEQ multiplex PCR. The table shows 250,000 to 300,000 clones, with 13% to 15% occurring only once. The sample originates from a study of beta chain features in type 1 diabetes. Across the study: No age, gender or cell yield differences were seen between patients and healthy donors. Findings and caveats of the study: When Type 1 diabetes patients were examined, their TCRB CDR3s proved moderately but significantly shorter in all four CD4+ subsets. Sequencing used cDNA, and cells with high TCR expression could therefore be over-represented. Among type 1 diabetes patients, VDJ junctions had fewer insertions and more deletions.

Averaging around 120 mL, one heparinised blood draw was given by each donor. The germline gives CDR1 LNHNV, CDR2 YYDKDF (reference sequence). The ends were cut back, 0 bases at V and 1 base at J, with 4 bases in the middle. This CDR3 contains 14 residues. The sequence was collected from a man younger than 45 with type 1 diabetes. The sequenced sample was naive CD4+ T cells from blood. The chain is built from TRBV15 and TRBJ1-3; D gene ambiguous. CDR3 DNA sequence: TGTGCCACCAGCAGAGATAAATCTGGAAACACCATATATTTT. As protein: CATSRDKSGNTIYF.